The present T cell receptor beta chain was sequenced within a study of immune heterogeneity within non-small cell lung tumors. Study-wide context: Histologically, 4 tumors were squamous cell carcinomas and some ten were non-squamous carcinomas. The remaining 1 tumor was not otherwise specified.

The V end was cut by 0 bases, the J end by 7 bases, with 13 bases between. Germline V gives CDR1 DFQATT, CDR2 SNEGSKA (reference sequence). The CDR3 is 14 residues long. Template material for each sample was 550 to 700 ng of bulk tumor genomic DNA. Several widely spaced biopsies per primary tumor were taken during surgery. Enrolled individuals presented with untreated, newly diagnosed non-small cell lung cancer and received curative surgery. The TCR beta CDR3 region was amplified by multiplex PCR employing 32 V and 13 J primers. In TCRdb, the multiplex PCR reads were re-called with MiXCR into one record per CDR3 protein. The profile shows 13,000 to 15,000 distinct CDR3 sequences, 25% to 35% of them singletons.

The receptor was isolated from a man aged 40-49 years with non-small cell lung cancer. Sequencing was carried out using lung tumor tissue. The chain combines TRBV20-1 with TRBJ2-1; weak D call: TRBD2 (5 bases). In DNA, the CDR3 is TGCAGTGCTAGAGATCTGTTAACGGGAAATGAGCAGTTCTTC. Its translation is CSARDLLTGNEQFF.